This T cell receptor beta chain was retrieved from a study of metastatic and nonmetastatic thyroid tumors. Study information: Repertoire comparisons spanned blood and tumor or nodule tissue from malignant and benign thyroid patients. Study-level findings and limits: According to reports, the diversity of TCR beta was significantly higher in malignant thyroid tumors than in benign nodules, and this held in both blood and tumor samples.

Thyroid surgery was performed in patients who had received no treatment beforehand. In the source study's methods: The study's classifier, a distant-metastasis tool for papillary thyroid cancer, was built using CDR3 differences across clinicopathological groups. TCRdb called clones again from the PCR reads with MiXCR. TCRdb's processing, not the authors' own work, is the source of the V and J calls. This table has 15,000 to 17,000 clones, less than 4% appearing once. Turning to this clone: Its antigen is not known.

Sample: tumor tissue. This clonotype was obtained from a female donor with papillary thyroid cancer or a benign thyroid nodule (not recorded which). Some clones in this sample may be carry-over from other donors' samples.

The CDR3 region is CASSLAGAGYEQYF. The CDR3 DNA follows: TGCGCCAGCAGCTTGGCGGGAGCAGGGTACGAGCAGTACTTC. The chain employs TRBV5-1 and TRBJ2-7, with a possible D match to TRBD2 (6 bases). The V end lost 0 bases, the J end lost 4 bases, and 11 bases lay between the germline ends. The CDR3 sequence is 14 residues long. Germline V gives CDR1 SGHRS, CDR2 YFSETQ. Complete variable domain (other parts from reference TRBV5-1 and TRBJ2-7): KAGVTQTPRYLIKTRGQQVTLSCSPISGHRSVSWYQQTPGQGLQFLFEYFSETQRNKGNFPGRFSGRQFSNSRSEMNVSTLELGDSALYLCASSLAGAGYEQYFGPGTRLTVT.